A single sample is the source of the 22 T cell receptor beta chains below, sequenced in a study of shared clonotypes between healthy human individuals (dated by TCRdb to 2018 to 2020). Libraries were constructed by the immunoSEQ multiplex PCR assay. TCRdb took this table from immuneACCESS and kept in-frame rearrangements with V and J called. Such tables lack part of the clones; where checked against another copy, unresolved V genes explain under half of the gap, and the rest is unexplained. In all, the sample holds approximately 1,000,000 clones, and 70% to 85% of those were seen once. 0.89% of the sample comes from the top ten. Sequencing used memory CD4+ T cells from PBMCs. Taken with the paper, the label for cell subset or site translates to: CD45RA-negative fraction. The receptors shown here come from a man younger than 30 in good health. Some clones in this sample may be carry-over from other donors' samples.

V usage is TRBV15 and J usage is TRBJ2-6; 7 nucleotides align to TRBD1. Germline V lookup: CDR1 LNHNV, CDR2 YYDKDF (reference sequence). This CDR3 region has 15 residues. The V segment lost 6 bases and the J segment 4 bases; nucleotides outside the gene matches: 6. CDR3 sequence: CATRATGAGANVLTF. CDR3 nucleotide sequence: TGTGCCACCAGAGCTACAGGGGCCGGGGCCAACGTCCTGACTTTC.

The count of this clone is one. The gene calls are TRBV15 and TRBJ2-3; D unresolved. The V gene's germline CDR1 is LNHNV and CDR2 YYDKDF (reference sequence). With 1 base removed from V and 5 bases from J, the gap between germline ends came to 22 bases. The CDR3 covers 18 residues. CDR3 in DNA: TGTGCCACCAGCAGAGTCGCAATGCCAGGAGTAGTTGTAGATACGCAGTATTTT. Translating gives CATSRVAMPGVVVDTQYF.

Of note for this clone: This sample includes further DNA sequences coding for the same CDR3. The chain employs TRBV19 and TRBJ2-7; D is uncertain. The CDR3 totals 13 residues. With 5 bases removed from V and 1 base from J, the gap between germline ends came to 9 bases. From germline, CDR1 is LNHDA and CDR2 SQIVND (reference sequence). The CDR3 nucleotides are TGTGCCAGTAGTCCCCCCGGGTCCTACGAGCAGTACTTC. Translation gives CASSPPGSYEQYF.

The V and J genes are TRBV5-1 and TRBJ2-5; D unclear. CDR3 size: 13 residues. V was clipped by 0 bases and J by 3 bases, with 6 bases between them. Germline values: CDR1 SGHRS, CDR2 YFSETQ. This CDR3 is CASSLVSEETQYF. The CDR3 DNA follows: TGCGCCAGCAGCTTGGTCTCGGAAGAGACCCAGTACTTC.

In nucleotides, the CDR3 is TGTGCCAGCAGCCCCCGCGGGACAGGGGCCAAGCAGTACTTC. Protein: CASSPRGTGAKQYF. The gene calls are TRBV5-6 and TRBJ2-7; 10 bases align to TRBD1. Germline loops: CDR1 SGHDT, CDR2 YYEEEE. This CDR3 region has 14 residues. Unmatched junction bases numbered 9, after V lost 4 bases and J lost 8 bases.

This clone was observed a few times. The chain has TRBV27 and TRBJ2-7, with 11 nucleotides matching TRBD2. V shed 6 bases and J 2 bases; nucleotides not matched to a gene: 9. There are 16 residues in the CDR3. Germline lookup yields CDR1 MNHEY and CDR2 SMNVEV (reference sequence). CDR3 coding DNA: TGTGCCAGCAGCCCTTCGGGACTAGCGGCCACCTACGAGCAGTACTTC. Encoded protein: CASSPSGLAATYEQYF.

This chain joins TRBV9 and TRBJ2-3; maybe TRBD1 (6 bases). Trimming took 3 bases from V and 2 from J, leaving 13 bases between them. This CDR3 region has 15 residues. Germline CDR1 reads SGDLS; CDR2 reads YYNGEE. CDR3 nucleotides: TGTGCCAGCAGCGATTCAGGGGTCCCCACAGATACGCAGTATTTT. Translation: CASSDSGVPTDTQYF.

The V gene is TRBV6-1, the J gene TRBJ2-2, with 13 nucleotides matching TRBD2. V gave up 4 bases and J gave up 5 bases; unmatched junction bases: 7. CDR1 and CDR2 (germline): MNHNS, SASEGT. There are 17 residues in the CDR3. CDR3 protein: CASSATSGRRYTGELFF. The CDR3 bases are TGTGCCAGCAGTGCGACTAGCGGGAGGCGTTATACCGGGGAGCTGTTTTTT.

The chain combines TRBV5-1 with TRBJ2-2; D ambiguous. The CDR3 sequence is 15 residues long. Germline lookup yields CDR1 SGHRS and CDR2 YFSETQ. V lost 6 bases, J lost 0 bases, and 12 bases lay in between. The CDR3 DNA sequence: TGCGCCAGCATAATTGGTCCCACGAACACCGGGGAGCTGTTTTTT. It codes for CASIIGPTNTGELFF. Complete variable domain (other parts from reference TRBV5-1 and TRBJ2-2): KAGVTQTPRYLIKTRGQQVTLSCSPISGHRSVSWYQQTPGQGLQFLFEYFSETQRNKGNFPGRFSGRQFSNSRSEMNVSTLELGDSALYLCASIIGPTNTGELFFGEGSRLTVL.

This clone was counted between two and nine times. CDR3 DNA sequence: TGTGCCAGCAGCTTAGATCGACGTGGTGGGGAGCAGTACTTC. It codes for CASSLDRRGGEQYF. The chain recombines TRBV11-3 with TRBJ2-7, with D uncertain. The CDR3 consists of 14 residues. V was shortened by 0 bases and J by 7 bases, with 13 bases between the two germline ends. The germline V gene has CDR1 SGHNT and CDR2 YENEEA.

This clone has only a few counts. The chain carries TRBV6-6 and TRBJ2-7, with D possibly called TRBD1 or TRBD2 (5 bases each). This CDR3 comprises 15 residues. Germline V gives CDR1 MNHNY, CDR2 SVGAGI (reference sequence). V was trimmed by 2 bases and J by 5 bases, leaving 16 bases between them. CDR3 nucleotide sequence: TGTGCCAGCAGTTACGCCCCGGGGACGCGGGACGAGCAGTACTTC. It codes for CASSYAPGTRDEQYF.

The chain combines TRBV25-1 with TRBJ2-5; 11 positions agree with TRBD2. V shed 9 bases, J shed 4 bases, and the junction held 13 bases outside the gene matches. The CDR3 covers 16 residues. Germline V gene data show CDR1 as MGHDK and CDR2 as SYGVNS. CDR3: CARGLAEPNKVETQYF. CDR3 DNA: TGTGCCAGGGGACTAGCGGAGCCCAACAAGGTAGAGACCCAGTACTTC.

This clone turned up a few times. The chain uses TRBV4-1 and TRBJ2-1; tentatively, D is TRBD1 or TRBD2 (7 bases each). Deletions cut 4 bases from V and 1 base from J, with 14 bases between. CDR1 is MGHRA and CDR2 is YSYEKL in the germline V gene. CDR3 size: 16 residues. CDR3 residues: CASSLGGDSSYNEQFF. CDR3 in DNA: TGCGCCAGCAGCCTGGGGGGGGACAGTTCCTACAATGAGCAGTTCTTC.

Comment on this clone: A far larger clone is one nucleotide away, so this likely arose from a read error. Distinct nucleotide sequences in the sample also encode this CDR3. V gene TRBV28 combines with J gene TRBJ1-4, with D uncertain. From germline, CDR1 is MDHEN and CDR2 SYDVKM. Trimming removed 6 bases at V and 0 bases at J, with 2 bases between. This CDR3 spans 12 amino acids. CDR3 in DNA: TGTGCCAGCAGATCAACTAATGAAAAACTGTTTTTT. Translating gives CASRSTNEKLFF. Variable domain in full (rest from reference TRBV28 and TRBJ1-4): DVKVTQSSRYLVKRTGEKVFLECVQDMDHENMFWYRQDPGLGLRLIYFSYDVKMKEKGDIPEGYSVSREKKERFSLILESASTNQTSMYLCASRSTNEKLFFGSGTQLSVL.

In this sample, this clone turned up once. J is TRBJ2-7 and V is TRBV28, with D perhaps matching TRBD1 (6 bases). Trimming removed 5 bases from V and 5 bases from J, with 13 bases in between. This CDR3 has 13 residues. CDR1 and CDR2 (germline): MDHEN, SYDVKM. The CDR3 spells CASSTPGHHEQYF. CDR3 sequence (DNA): TGTGCCAGCAGTACACCGGGACACCACGAGCAGTACTTC.

This sequence joins TRBV5-1 and TRBJ2-7; D unclear. Trimming shortened V by 5 bases and J by 5 bases, and 14 bases separated the two germline ends. There are 13 residues in the CDR3. Looked up from germline, CDR1 is SGHRS and CDR2 is YFSETQ. In DNA, the CDR3 is TGCGCCAGCAGGCTCCTAACCTGGGACGAGCAGTACTTC. This codes for CASRLLTWDEQYF.

The genes are TRBV18 and TRBJ2-2, with D unresolved. The V and J ends lost 4 bases and 0 bases respectively, with 6 bases between them. Germline V gene lookup returns CDR1 KGHSH and CDR2 LQKENI. This CDR3 comprises 14 residues. The CDR3 loop is CASSREANTGELFF. The CDR3 nucleotides read TGTGCCAGCTCACGGGAAGCGAACACCGGGGAGCTGTTTTTT.

As concerns this clone: A junction boundary mismatches the germline segment, possibly from a read error. This rearrangement joins TRBV6-6 to TRBJ2-7; 12 bases line up with TRBD1. This CDR3 is built from 14 residues. Germline V CDR1 and CDR2: MNHNY, SVGAGI (reference sequence). The CDR3 sequence is CASTSRDRGPPSLF. For the CDR3, the DNA is TGTGCCAGCACCTCCCGGGACAGGGGGCCTCCGTCTTTGTTC.

The rearrangement joins TRBV30 to TRBJ1-2; TRBD1 aligns across 7 bases. V shed 0 bases and J 5 bases; nucleotides not matched to a gene: 3. CDR3 length: 13 residues. The V gene's germline CDR1 is GTSNPN and CDR2 SVGIG (reference sequence). CDR3 coding DNA: TGTGCCTGGAGTGTACAGGGGACGTATGGCTACACCTTC. It yields the protein CAWSVQGTYGYTF.

This clone was observed a few times. A read error is possible here, since a much larger clone lies one base away. The V gene is TRBV27, the J gene TRBJ1-1, with D unclear. V was cut by 2 bases and J by 0 bases, with 4 bases left in between. The germline gives CDR1 MNHEY, CDR2 SMNVEV (reference sequence). The CDR3 runs to 13 residues. The CDR3 sequence: CASSLQVNTEAFF. The CDR3 DNA reads TGTGCCAGCAGTTTACAGGTGAACACTGAAGCTTTCTTT.

The chain carries TRBV28 and TRBJ1-2; tentatively, D is TRBD1 (5 bases). The CDR3 length is 13 residues. The V end was cut by 4 bases, the J end by 5 bases, with 11 bases between. The germline gives CDR1 MDHEN, CDR2 SYDVKM. CDR3 DNA: TGTGCCAGCAGTTCGACCGGGGGATATGGCTACACCTTC. Residues: CASSSTGGYGYTF.

This chain uses TRBV29-1 with TRBJ1-1; TRBD1 matches at 7 bases. V gave up 1 base and J gave up 10 bases; unmatched junction bases: 3. Germline-derived CDR1 and CDR2 are SQVTM and ANQGSEA. The CDR3 length is 11 residues. The CDR3 bases are TGCAGCGTTGAAGTTCAGGGGGGAGCTTTCTTT. This encodes CSVEVQGGAFF.